Sequencing of this T cell receptor (beta chain) was carried out in a study of naive and memory T cell subsets. Study-wide findings and caveats: Clonotypes are single alpha or beta chains, not paired receptors. A few larger clonotypes appeared in naive repertoires, especially CD8, possibly memory cells re-expressing CD45RA. In naive cells, over 85% of TCR sequences were seen only once.

Losses at the gene ends were 3 bases for V and 3 bases for J; bases not matched to a gene: 11. Looked up from germline, CDR1 is MNHEY and CDR2 is SMNVEV (reference sequence). This CDR3 is built from 17 residues. The beta constant-region primer was an equimolar mix of two oligonucleotides covering TRBC1 and TRBC2. Four rounds of PCR amplified the ligated cDNA using nested alpha and beta constant-region primers plus SP2. TCRdb analysed the UMI-ligation and nested PCR reads with MiXCR anew, one entry per CDR3 protein. The table records roughly 150,000 distinct CDR3 sequences, 15% to 25% of them present only once. Separate alpha and beta amplification began at the second PCR step. Four subsets defined by CD45RA and CD27 were sorted after CD3, CD4, CD8 and live/dead staining. This clonotype was counted a few times. Its antigen is not known.

The V gene is TRBV27, the J gene TRBJ1-2, with 9 bases matching TRBD1. This clonotype originated in a human donor in good health. The sequencing input was naive CD8+ T cells from blood. This CDR3 reads CASSFGQGPIGDYGYTF. The DNA of the CDR3 is TGTGCCAGCAGTTTTGGACAGGGGCCTATAGGTGACTATGGCTACACCTTC.